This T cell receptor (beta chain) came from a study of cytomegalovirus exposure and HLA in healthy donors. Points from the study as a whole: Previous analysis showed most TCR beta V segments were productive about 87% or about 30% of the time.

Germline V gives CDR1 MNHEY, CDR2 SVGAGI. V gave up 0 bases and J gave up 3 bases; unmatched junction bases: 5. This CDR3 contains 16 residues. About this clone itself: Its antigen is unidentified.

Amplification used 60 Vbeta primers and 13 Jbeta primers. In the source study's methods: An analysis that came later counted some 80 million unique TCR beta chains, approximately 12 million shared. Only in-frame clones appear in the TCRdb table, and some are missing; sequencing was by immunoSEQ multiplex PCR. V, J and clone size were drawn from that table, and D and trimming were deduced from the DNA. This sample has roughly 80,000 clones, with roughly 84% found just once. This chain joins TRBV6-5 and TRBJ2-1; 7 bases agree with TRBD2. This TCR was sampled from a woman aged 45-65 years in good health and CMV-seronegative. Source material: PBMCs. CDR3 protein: CASSYSFLADYNEQFF. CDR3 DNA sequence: TGTGCCAGCAGTTACTCGTTCCTAGCGGACTACAATGAGCAGTTCTTC.